This TCR beta chain was found in a study of blood T cell repertoires in COVID-19 (TCRdb year 2020). For context, the study as a whole: Samples from collaborators originated in the United States, Italy and Spain and spanned both the acute and convalescent phases of COVID-19. The material from the prospective study consisted of cDNA or gDNA derived from T cells, B-cell-depleted T cells, or PBMCs. Deeply sampled blood TCRbeta repertoires from subjects exposed to, actively infected with, or recovered from COVID-19 were included in the dataset. A freely available public database, intended as a resource for researchers studying the immune response to SARS-CoV-2, is where the repertoires were released. The samples were drawn from two sources: the first 160 participants of the ongoing ImmuneRACE study, and 1,000 to 1,500 subjects contributed by 6 global collaborators. The sample metadata nearly always contained a de-identified subject ID, COVID-19 status, age in years and sex. Where available, HLA class I and class II types were taken from metadata supplied by the sample provider and were not determined by assay-based typing. The paper as a whole reports these results and caveats: The quantity of clinical and demographic metadata differed by source and by participant and was supplied without curation.

A few counts support this clone. The antigen it recognizes is unknown. Base quality data are lacking; no much larger clone is found one base away. TCRbeta CDR3 regions were amplified from genomic DNA by means of the immunoSEQ Assay, a bias-controlled multiplex PCR. Per the original workflow: The number of nucleated cells in each sample was estimated from the amplification of reference gene primers within the assay. To quantify the absolute abundance of each unique TCRbeta CDR3 rearrangement, sequence reads were collapsed and filtered. For each sample, productive Simpson clonality was calculated as the square root of Simpson's diversity index across productive rearrangements. The clones in this table, taken by TCRdb from immuneACCESS, are in-frame only. Not every clone is retained; where verified, under half of the shortfall comes from an unresolved V gene, and the cause of the rest is unknown. That table supplies the V and J calls and clone size; D and trimming were determined from the DNA. The table for this sample lists more than 75,000 clones; over 75% of them were counted only once. The biggest ten clones account for about 14% of the sample.

Collaborating institutions collected whole blood in K2EDTA tubes following their own protocols. For TCRbeta analysis, collaborators shipped samples as frozen whole blood, isolated PBMCs, or DNA extracted from either of those sample types. Trimming removed 5 bases from V and 5 bases from J; the gene matches leave 11 bases unexplained. Including the terminal cysteine and phenylalanine, the CDR3 comprises 15 residues. Just CDR3 DNA is preserved here, 45 bases in frame from base 1. The germline V gene specifies SGHAT as CDR1 and FQNNGV as CDR2. Here the chain combines TRBV11-2 and TRBJ1-2, and 7 junction bases match TRBD1. The sequence derives from a woman in her 70s with acute or convalescent COVID-19. Sample: peripheral blood. The sequenced DNA is TGTGCCAGCAGCCCACCGGGACAGCGGACTTATGGCTACACCTTC. Its translation is CASSPPGQRTYGYTF.